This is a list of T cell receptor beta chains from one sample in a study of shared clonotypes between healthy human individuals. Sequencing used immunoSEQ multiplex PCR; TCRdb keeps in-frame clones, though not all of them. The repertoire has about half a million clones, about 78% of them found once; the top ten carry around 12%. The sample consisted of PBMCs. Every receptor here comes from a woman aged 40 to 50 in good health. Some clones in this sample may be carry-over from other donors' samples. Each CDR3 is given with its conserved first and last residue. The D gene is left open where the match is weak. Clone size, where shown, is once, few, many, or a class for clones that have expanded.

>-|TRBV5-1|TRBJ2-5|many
TGCGCCAGCAGCTTGGACCTCCAGATACAAGAGACCCAGTACTTC
CASSLDLQIQETQYF
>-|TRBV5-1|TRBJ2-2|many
TGCGCCAGCAGCTTGGCACAGAGCACCGGGGAGCTGTTTTTT
CASSLAQSTGELFF
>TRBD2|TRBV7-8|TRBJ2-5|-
TGTGCCAGCAGTTATAGCGGGAGACGGGAGACCCAGTACTTC
CASSYSGRRETQYF
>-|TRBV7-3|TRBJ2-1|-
TGTGCCAGCAGCTTAAGACAGGCGACCTACAATGAGCAGTTCTTC
CASSLRQATYNEQFF
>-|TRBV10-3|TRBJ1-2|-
TGTGCCGCCTCGGAATCCCTTAACTATGGCTACACCTTC
CAASESLNYGYTF
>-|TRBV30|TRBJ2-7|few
TGTGCCTGGAGCCTGTATCTTTACGAGCAGTACTTC
CAWSLYLYEQYF
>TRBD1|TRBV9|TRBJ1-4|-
TGTGCCAGCAGCGTAGGGGCGGGGACGACAGGGAGGGAAAAACTGTTTTTT
CASSVGAGTTGREKLFF
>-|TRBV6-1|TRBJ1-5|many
TGTGCCAGCTGGTCGGGCAGGGGCAATCAGCCCCAGCATTTT
CASWSGRGNQPQHF
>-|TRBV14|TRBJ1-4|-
TGTGCCAGCAGCACCGGGACCCACGGCAAACTGTTTTTT
CASSTGTHGKLFF
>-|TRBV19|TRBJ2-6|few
TGTGCCAGTAGTGCAGACAGCCGCTCTGGGGCCAACGTCCTGACTTTC
CASSADSRSGANVLTF
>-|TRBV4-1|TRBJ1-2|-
TGCGCCAGCAGCTTGACATACTACCGAAAGACCTATGGCTACACCTTC
CASSLTYYRKTYGYTF
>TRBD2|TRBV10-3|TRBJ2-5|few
TGTGCCATCAGTGAGTCGGGACTAGCGCAAGAGACCCAGTACTTC
CAISESGLAQETQYF
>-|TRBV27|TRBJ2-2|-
TGTGCCAGCAGTCTTAGCGGTAACCTCGGGACCGGGGAGCTGTTTTTT
CASSLSGNLGTGELFF
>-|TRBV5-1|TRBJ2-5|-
TGCGCCAGCAGCTTAATGGGTTCGGCGGGGGAGACCCAGTACTTC
CASSLMGSAGETQYF
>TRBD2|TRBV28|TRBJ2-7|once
TGTGCCAGCAGGTTAGCGGGAGGGTCCTACGAGCAGTACTTC
CASRLAGGSYEQYF
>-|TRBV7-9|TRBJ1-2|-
TGTGCCAGCAGCCCGCCAAGTAACCGGGCCGCCTTAGGCTACACCTTC
CASSPPSNRAALGYTF
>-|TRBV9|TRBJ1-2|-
TGTGCCAGCAGCGGTACAGTAGCTAACTATGGCTACACCTTC
CASSGTVANYGYTF
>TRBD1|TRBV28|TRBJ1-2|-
TGTGCCAGCAGCCCGGGACAGGGGAACTATGGCTACACCTTC
CASSPGQGNYGYTF
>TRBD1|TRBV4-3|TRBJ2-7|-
TGCGCCAGCAACCTGGGACAGGGAATGTACGAGCAGTACTTC
CASNLGQGMYEQYF
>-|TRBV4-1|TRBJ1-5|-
TGCGCCAGCAGCCATCAGGGGTCCAATCAGCCCCAGCATTTT
CASSHQGSNQPQHF
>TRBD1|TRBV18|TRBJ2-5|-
TGTGCCAGCTCACCACCTATATTGAGGAGACAGGGGTTAAGTGGACAAGAGACCCAGTACTTC
CASSPPILRRQGLSGQETQYF
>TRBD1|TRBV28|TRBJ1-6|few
TGTGCCAGCAGTTTGGGGTACAGGGGTGAATCACCCCTCCACTTT
CASSLGYRGESPLHF
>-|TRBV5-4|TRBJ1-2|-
TGCGCCAGCAGCTTGGCCTTACAACAGGGTAATGGCTACACCTTC
CASSLALQQGNGYTF
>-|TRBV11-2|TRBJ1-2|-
TGTGCCAGCAGCACCACAGGGATATATGGCTACACCTTC
CASSTTGIYGYTF
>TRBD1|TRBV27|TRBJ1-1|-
TGTGCCAGCAGTTTATGGGGACAGCAACAAGCTTTCTTT
CASSLWGQQQAFF
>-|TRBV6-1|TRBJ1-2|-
TGTGCCAGCAGTGAAGTAGGGGGGGCACAGGCCTATGGCTACACCTTC
CASSEVGGAQAYGYTF
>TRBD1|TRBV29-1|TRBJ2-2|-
TGCAGCGTAGGACAGGGGGCGAACACCGGGGAGCTGTTTTTT
CSVGQGANTGELFF
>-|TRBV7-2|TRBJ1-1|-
TGTGCCAGCAGCCCCGTGAGGGACACTGAAGCTTTCTTT
CASSPVRDTEAFF
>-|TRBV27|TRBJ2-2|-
TGTGCCAGCTCAGGCCGGGACGCGAACACCGGGGAGCTGTTTTTT
CASSGRDANTGELFF
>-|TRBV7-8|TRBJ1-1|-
TGTGCCAGCAGCCCAAGAATTCCTCGGAACACTGAAGCTTTCTTT
CASSPRIPRNTEAFF
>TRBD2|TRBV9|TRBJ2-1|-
TGTGCCAGCAGCGTCGGACTAGCGGAGTACAATGAGCAGTTCTTC
CASSVGLAEYNEQFF
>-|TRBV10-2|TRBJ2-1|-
TGCGCCAGCAGGGGCGGGCGGGTTACCTACAATGAGCAGTTCTTC
CASRGGRVTYNEQFF
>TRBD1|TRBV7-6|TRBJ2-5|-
TGTGCCAGCAGCTCGCGCAGGGGGGAGACCCAGTACTTC
CASSSRRGETQYF
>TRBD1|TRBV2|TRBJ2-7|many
TGTGCCAGCAGCGGGACAGCCTACGAGCAGTACTTC
CASSGTAYEQYF
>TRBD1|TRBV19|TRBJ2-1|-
TGTGCCAGTAGTCTCGGGACAGGAACTTACAATGAGCAGTTCTTC
CASSLGTGTYNEQFF
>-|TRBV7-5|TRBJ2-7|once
TGTGTCAGAAGCTTAGCCAGGGGGGCCTGCTACGAGCAGTACTTC
CVRSLARGACYEQYF
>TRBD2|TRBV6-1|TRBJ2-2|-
TGTGCCAGCAGTGAACTAGCGGGAGGCCCCGGGGAGCTGTTTTTT
CASSELAGGPGELFF
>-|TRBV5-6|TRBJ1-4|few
TGTGCCAGCAGCCAACAGGGTTTGGGTGAAAAACTGTTTTTT
CASSQQGLGEKLFF
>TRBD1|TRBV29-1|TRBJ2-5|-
TGCAGCGTCGCGGGACAGGGGGCTGGGGAGACCCAGTACTTC
CSVAGQGAGETQYF
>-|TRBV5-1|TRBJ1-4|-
TGCGCCAGCAGCCCGGAGACGGCAACTAATGAAAAACTGTTTTTT
CASSPETATNEKLFF
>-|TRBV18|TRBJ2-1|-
TGTGCCAGCTCACGACTACTAGAAGGCAATGAGCAGTTCTTC
CASSRLLEGNEQFF
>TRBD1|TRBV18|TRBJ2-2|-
TGTGCCAGCTCACCCGGGACAGGGGTGAACACCGGGGAGCTGTTTTTT
CASSPGTGVNTGELFF
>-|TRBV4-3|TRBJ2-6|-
TGCGCCAGCAGCCAAGAGATGACGTCTGGGGCCAACGTCCTGACTTTC
CASSQEMTSGANVLTF
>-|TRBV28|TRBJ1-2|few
TGTGCCAGCAGTTCCACTCGGGCTCCCAGGGACTATGGCTACACCTTC
CASSSTRAPRDYGYTF
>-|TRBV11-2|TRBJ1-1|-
TGTGCCAGCAGCACTCACAGGGTCGGCGATGAAGCTTTCTTT
CASSTHRVGDEAFF
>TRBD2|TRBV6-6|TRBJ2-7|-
TGTGCCAGCGTAAGCGGGAGAGGGTCCTACGAGCAGTACTTC
CASVSGRGSYEQYF
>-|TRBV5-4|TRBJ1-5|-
TGTGCCAGCAGTCGGGGGGAGGGGACTCGGCCCCAGCATTTT
CASSRGEGTRPQHF
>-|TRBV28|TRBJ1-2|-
TGTGCCAGCAGTTTTCACCGGGGCTACACCTTC
CASSFHRGYTF
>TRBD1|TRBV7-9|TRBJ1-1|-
TGTGCCAGCAGCCCACGGACAGGGAACACTGAAGCTTTCTTT
CASSPRTGNTEAFF
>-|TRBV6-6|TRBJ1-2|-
TGTGCCAGCACTCCCCTCGGCGGGGGTAACTATGGCTACACCTTC
CASTPLGGGNYGYTF
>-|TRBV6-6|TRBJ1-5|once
TGTGCCAGCAGCTACGGCTCGATTTATAGCAATCAGCCCCAGCATTTT
CASSYGSIYSNQPQHF
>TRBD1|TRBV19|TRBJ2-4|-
TGTGCCAGTAGTCCTGGACAGGGGAAGACAGAGAAAAACATTCAGTACTTC
CASSPGQGKTEKNIQYF
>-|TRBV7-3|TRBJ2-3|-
TGTGCCAGCAGCGAAAACGGGGGCCCGAGCACAGATACGCAGTATTTT
CASSENGGPSTDTQYF
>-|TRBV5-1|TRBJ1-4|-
TGCGCCAGCAGCCGCGGGGATGGAACTAATGAAAAACTGTTTTTT
CASSRGDGTNEKLFF
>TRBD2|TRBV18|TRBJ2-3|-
TGTGCCAGCTCACCACCGGGACTAGTCGGCGGCCTTGGGGATACGCAGTATTTT
CASSPPGLVGGLGDTQYF
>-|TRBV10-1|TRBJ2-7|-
TGCGCCAGTTCGAGGGGGGCTAGCGAGTCCTACGAGCAGTACTTC
CASSRGASESYEQYF
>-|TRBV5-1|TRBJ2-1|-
TGCGCCAGCGCGGAAGCTGGTGAGCAGTTCTTC
CASAEAGEQFF